This T cell receptor (beta chain) was identified in a study of T cell responses to AZD1222 COVID-19 vaccine. With 4 bases clipped from V and 2 bases from J, the junction kept 4 bases outside the gene matches. CDR3 length equals 14 residues. Per germline, CDR1 SGHNT and CDR2 YYREEE (reference sequence). Sequencing used immunoSEQ multiplex PCR; TCRdb keeps in-frame clones, though not all of them. This table holds fewer than 150,000 clones, around 89% found once. The material was peripheral blood, obtained 28 days after the second AZD1222 dose. The J gene is TRBJ2-7, the V gene TRBV5-4; TRBD1 agrees at 9 bases. The clonotype comes from an adult who received the AZD1222 COVID-19 vaccine. CDR3 loop: CASSEGQGTYEQYF. CDR3 nucleotide sequence: TGTGCCAGCAGCGAGGGACAGGGAACCTACGAGCAGTACTTC.